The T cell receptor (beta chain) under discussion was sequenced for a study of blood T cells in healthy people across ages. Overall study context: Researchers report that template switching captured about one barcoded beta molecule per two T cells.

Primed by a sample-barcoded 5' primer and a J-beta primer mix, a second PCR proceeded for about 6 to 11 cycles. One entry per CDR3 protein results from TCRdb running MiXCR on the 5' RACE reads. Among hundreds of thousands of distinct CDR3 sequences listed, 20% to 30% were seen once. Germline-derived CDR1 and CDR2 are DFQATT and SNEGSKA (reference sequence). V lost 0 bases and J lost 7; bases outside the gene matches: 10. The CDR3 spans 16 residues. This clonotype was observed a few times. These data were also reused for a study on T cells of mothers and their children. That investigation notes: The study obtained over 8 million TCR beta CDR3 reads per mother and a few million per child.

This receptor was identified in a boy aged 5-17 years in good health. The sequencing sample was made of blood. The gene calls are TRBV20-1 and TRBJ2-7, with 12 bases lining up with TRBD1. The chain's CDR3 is CSARDRLGTGGWEQYF. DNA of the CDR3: TGCAGTGCTAGAGACCGTCTGGGGACAGGGGGCTGGGAGCAGTACTTC.